The 29 T cell receptor beta chains reported below all come from one sample, sequenced in a study of CD8+ T cells in alopecia areata. Treatment given: oral pan-JAK inhibitor, 5-10 mg twice daily. Following RNA extraction, reverse transcription yielded cDNA that acted as the sequencing template. Generated by immunoSEQ multiplex PCR, the TCRdb table keeps only in-frame clones and is missing some. The sample includes 190,000 or so clones, 55% to 70% of them seen just once. The source was CD4+ T cells sorted from blood, collected at week 24, from a patient treated with tofacitinib. The source is a human donor with alopecia areata.

A few counts support this clone. This rearrangement joins TRBV7-9 to TRBJ1-4; D unclear. The CDR3 spans 12 residues. Germline CDR1 is SEHNR and CDR2 is FQNEAQ (reference sequence). With 5 bases removed from V and 9 bases from J, the gap between germline ends came to 10 bases. DNA for the CDR3: TGTGCCAGCAGCCCTTCCGACAAAAAACTGTTTTTT. Residues: CASSPSDKKLFF.

This clone showed up just a few times. The chain carries TRBV9 and TRBJ2-7; D is perhaps TRBD1 (6 bases). From germline, CDR1 is SGDLS and CDR2 YYNGEE. Trimming removed 4 bases at V and 1 base at J, with 27 bases between. The CDR3 runs 19 residues. The CDR3 loop is CASSSPVPGQGLRSYEQYF. The CDR3 DNA reads as TGTGCCAGCAGCTCCCCTGTCCCGGGACAAGGCCTCCGGTCCTACGAGCAGTACTTC.

The chain recombines TRBV7-9 with TRBJ2-1; D assignment may be TRBD1 or TRBD2 (5 bases each). The V and J ends lost 6 bases and 8 bases respectively, with 23 bases between them. The germline V gene encodes CDR1 SEHNR and CDR2 FQNEAQ (reference sequence). The CDR3 length is 16 residues. CDR3 residues: CASSPLGPSGSHEQFF. CDR3 DNA sequence: TGTGCCAGCAGTCCCCTAGGCCCCTCAGGGAGTCATGAGCAGTTCTTC. Supplemented by reference TRBV7-9 and TRBJ2-1, the full variable domain reads DTGVSQNPRHKITKRGQNVTFRCDPISEHNRLYWYRQTLGQGPEFLTYFQNEAQLEKSRLLSDRFSAERPKGSFSTLEIQRTEQGDSAMYLCASSPLGPSGSHEQFFGPGTRLTVL.

The rearrangement joins TRBV11-1 to TRBJ1-2; 9 positions match TRBD1. V lost 5 bases and J lost 6; bases outside the gene matches: 7. CDR3 length equals 14 residues. Germline V gives CDR1 SGHAT, CDR2 FQDESV (reference sequence). The CDR3 is CASSPGTGIDGYTF. The CDR3 region has the DNA TGTGCCAGCAGCCCCGGGACAGGGATCGATGGCTACACCTTC.

The chain employs TRBV4-3 and TRBJ1-2; 10 bases are a match to TRBD1. Losses at the gene ends were 5 bases for V and 1 base for J; bases not matched to a gene: 10. Per the germline V gene, CDR1 is LGHNA and CDR2 is YSLEER. The CDR3 spans 17 residues. The CDR3: CASSNRDRGRLNYGYTF. Here the CDR3 DNA reads TGCGCCAGCAGCAACCGGGACAGGGGTCGACTTAACTATGGCTACACCTTC.

The sample holds a few counts of this clone. The chain is built from TRBV10-3 and TRBJ2-5; 10 nucleotides match TRBD2. This CDR3 has 13 amino acids. The junction had 2 bases not matched to a gene; V was cut back by 10 bases and J by 0 bases. The V gene's germline CDR1 is ENHRY and CDR2 SYGVKD. CDR3 region: CATGTSDQETQYF. CDR3 sequence (DNA): TGTGCCACCGGGACTAGCGACCAAGAGACCCAGTACTTC.

This clone was picked up a small number of times. The junction and the germline gene differ at one end; a read error may be behind it. J is TRBJ1-3 and V is TRBV28; TRBD1 aligns across 7 bases. This CDR3 has 15 residues. Per germline, CDR1 MDHEN and CDR2 SYDVKM. Here the CDR3 reads CASSTGGTAGITIYF. The CDR3 DNA sequence: TGTGCCAGCAGTACGGGCGGGACAGCGGGAATCACCATATATTTT.

DNA for the CDR3: TGTGCCAGTAGTGGGACAGGGGGCAACGAGCAGTACTTC. Amino acids: CASSGTGGNEQYF. This chain uses TRBV19 with TRBJ2-7; 12 bases are shared with TRBD1. This CDR3 contains 13 residues. Germline-derived CDR1 and CDR2 are LNHDA and SQIVND (reference sequence). With V trimmed by 5 bases and J by 5 bases, 1 base remained unmatched.

The CDR3 spells CASSLVRGQYEKLFF. CDR3 sequence (DNA): TGCGCCAGCAGCTTGGTCAGGGGGCAGTATGAAAAACTGTTTTTT. The chain has TRBV5-1 and TRBJ1-4; 8 bases map to TRBD1. V was pared by 0 bases and J by 6 bases, with 4 bases of the junction left unmatched. The CDR3 is made up of 15 amino acids. The germline V gene has CDR1 SGHRS and CDR2 YFSETQ.

The CDR3 region has the DNA TGTGCCAGCAGCTCAGGGTTCGTTGGGAACACTGAAGCTTTCTTT. The encoded protein is CASSSGFVGNTEAFF. The chain joins TRBV5-6 to TRBJ1-1; a weak D match, TRBD1 (5 bases). Germline CDR1 and CDR2: SGHDT and YYEEEE. The CDR3 runs 15 residues. Trimming took 3 bases from V and 1 from J, leaving 13 bases between them.

The V gene is TRBV5-6, the J gene TRBJ1-4; tentative D call: TRBD1 (6 bases). The CDR3 runs to 14 residues. Germline values: CDR1 SGHDT, CDR2 YYEEEE. The V and J ends lost 3 bases and 3 bases respectively, with 9 bases between them. The CDR3 DNA reads TGTGCCAGCAGCTACAGGGCTGCTAATGAAAAACTGTTTTTT. This sequence encodes CASSYRAANEKLFF.

In this sample, this clone turned up a few times. The rearrangement uses TRBV19 and TRBJ1-1, with D tentatively TRBD1 (6 bases). CDR1 and CDR2 from the germline V gene are LNHDA and SQIVND (reference sequence). Deletions cut 8 bases from V and 4 bases from J, with 17 bases between. The CDR3 spans 14 residues. CDR3 residues: CASSIPDSPTEAFF. The CDR3 nucleotides read TGTGCCAGTTCAATCCCGGACAGCCCCACTGAAGCTTTCTTT.

The rearrangement uses TRBV5-4 and TRBJ1-1; D unresolved. This CDR3 has 14 residues. The germline gives CDR1 SGHNT, CDR2 YYREEE (reference sequence). V lost 2 bases and J 1 base, leaving 9 bases between the germline ends. CDR3 nucleotide sequence: TGTGCCAGCAGCTTCAATCGGGGGAACACTGAAGCTTTCTTT. The encoded protein is CASSFNRGNTEAFF. The full variable domain, in which reference TRBV5-4 and TRBJ1-1 provide the parts outside the CDR3, is ETGVTQSPTHLIKTRGQQVTLRCSSQSGHNTVSWYQQALGQGPQFIFQYYREEENGRGNFPPRFSGLQFPNYSSELNVNALELDDSALYLCASSFNRGNTEAFFGQGTRLTVV.

This chain links TRBV5-1 with TRBJ1-5; D may be TRBD1 (6 bases). The V and J ends lost 0 bases and 12 bases respectively, with 13 bases between them. Germline V gives CDR1 SGHRS, CDR2 YFSETQ. The CDR3 has 13 amino acids. The CDR3 DNA follows: TGCGCCAGCAGCTTGGAACAGGGTGCTCGCCAGCATTTT. Protein sequence: CASSLEQGARQHF.

This clone occurred once. The chain combines TRBV30 with TRBJ1-2, with TRBD1 as a possible D gene (6 bases). The germline V gene encodes CDR1 GTSNPN and CDR2 SVGIG (reference sequence). V lost 0 bases and J 0 bases, leaving 14 bases between the germline ends. The CDR3 runs 16 residues. The CDR3 region has the DNA TGTGCCTGGAGTGTCGGGGGCCCACCTACTAACTATGGCTACACCTTC. Encoded protein: CAWSVGGPPTNYGYTF.

The chain recombines TRBV5-6 with TRBJ2-5, with a tentative D call TRBD2 (6 bases). Trimming took 3 bases from V and 5 from J, leaving 17 bases between them. The CDR3 spans 15 residues. Per germline, CDR1 SGHDT and CDR2 YYEEEE. The DNA of the CDR3 is TGTGCCAGCAGCTCAAGAATAGATCGGGAGGAGACCCAGTACTTC. It specifies CASSSRIDREETQYF.

V gene TRBV29-1 combines with J gene TRBJ1-1, with 9 bases matching TRBD1. This CDR3 is 15 amino acids long. V shed 4 bases and J 0 bases; nucleotides not matched to a gene: 6. CDR1 is SQVTM and CDR2 is ANQGSEA in the germline V gene. CDR3 coding DNA: TGCAGCGTTGGCCTCCGGGACAGGGTGAACACTGAAGCTTTCTTT. Its protein is CSVGLRDRVNTEAFF.

This clone was detected a few times. The rearrangement joins TRBV5-1 to TRBJ2-5; 7 bases fit TRBD1. This CDR3 is 13 amino acids long. Germline CDR1 reads SGHRS; CDR2 reads YFSETQ. After removal of 4 bases from V and 5 bases from J, the junction contained 5 bases not matched to a gene. CDR3 DNA sequence: TGCGCCAGCAGCCCACAGGGGTATGAGACCCAGTACTTC. Translated: CASSPQGYETQYF.

The chain uses TRBV28 and TRBJ1-5; maybe TRBD1 (5 bases). This CDR3 spans 14 amino acids. Trimming removed 4 bases from V and 5 bases from J, with 12 bases in between. Per germline, CDR1 MDHEN and CDR2 SYDVKM. Here the CDR3 DNA reads TGTGCCAGCAGTTATGAGGACACTTATCAGCCCCAGCATTTT. Translation gives CASSYEDTYQPQHF.

This clone appeared a few times. The genes are TRBV27 and TRBJ2-5; 8 bases match TRBD2. The junction had 8 bases not matched to a gene; V was cut back by 3 bases and J by 8 bases. The CDR3 is 14 residues long. Germline values: CDR1 MNHEY, CDR2 SMNVEV (reference sequence). The CDR3 sequence: CASSLAGGSGTQYF. The DNA of the CDR3 is TGTGCCAGCAGTTTGGCGGGGGGCTCGGGAACCCAGTACTTC.

The J gene is TRBJ2-7, the V gene TRBV7-6, with D perhaps matching TRBD2 (6 bases). Germline lookup yields CDR1 SGHVS and CDR2 FNYEAQ. CDR3 length equals 16 residues. V was trimmed by 4 bases and J by 3 bases, leaving 19 bases between them. CDR3 in amino acids: CASSSSGDGSVYEQYF. The DNA for the CDR3 is TGTGCCAGCAGCTCATCGGGGGACGGGAGCGTCTACGAGCAGTACTTC.

The chain links TRBV9 to TRBJ2-6; D possibly corresponds to TRBD1 (6 bases). Trimming took off 3 bases at V and 0 bases at J, with 16 bases between the two ends. CDR1 is SGDLS and CDR2 is YYNGEE in the germline V gene. This CDR3 region has 18 residues. The CDR3 nucleotides read TGTGCCAGCAGCGGGCGACAGGCCCAACCCTCTGGGGCCAACGTCCTGACTTTC. This encodes CASSGRQAQPSGANVLTF.

V usage is TRBV6-4 and J usage is TRBJ2-5; no clear D. Trimming removed 2 bases at V and 4 bases at J, with 26 bases between. The germline V gene encodes CDR1 MRHNA and CDR2 SNTAGT. The CDR3 sequence is 19 residues long. CDR3: CASSDPYWRSERDGETQYF. The CDR3 DNA follows: TGTGCCAGCAGTGACCCGTACTGGCGTTCTGAAAGGGATGGAGAGACCCAGTACTTC.

The chain joins TRBV29-1 to TRBJ2-2; either TRBD1 or TRBD2 may supply D (6 bases each). The V end was cut by 5 bases, the J end by 6 bases, with 13 bases between. The CDR3 length is 13 residues. Germline V gene data show CDR1 as SQVTM and CDR2 as ANQGSEA. In DNA, the CDR3 is TGCAGCGTTAAAGGAGGGACATCCGGGGAGCTGTTTTTT. It is translated as CSVKGGTSGELFF.

This clone has only one observation. This chain uses TRBV19 with TRBJ2-4, with 7 bases aligning to TRBD1. Trimming at V came to 6 bases and at J to 0 bases, leaving 8 bases not matched to a gene. Per germline, CDR1 LNHDA and CDR2 SQIVND (reference sequence). This CDR3 contains 16 residues. The CDR3 here is CASSSGPGGAKNIQYF. The DNA for the CDR3 is TGTGCCAGTAGCTCTGGGCCAGGGGGAGCCAAAAACATTCAGTACTTC. The full variable domain, in which reference TRBV19 and TRBJ2-4 provide the parts outside the CDR3, is DGGITQSPKYLFRKEGQNVTLSCEQNLNHDAMYWYRQDPGQGLRLIYYSQIVNDFQKGDIAEGYSVSREKKESFPLTVTSAQKNPTAFYLCASSSGPGGAKNIQYFGAGTRLSVL.

This CDR3 is CASSDIDRGGGNTIYF. Written as DNA, the CDR3 is TGTGCCAGCAGTGATATCGACAGGGGTGGTGGAAACACCATATATTTT. The genes are TRBV25-1 and TRBJ1-3, with 8 bases fitting TRBD1. This CDR3 comprises 16 residues. V gave up 3 bases and J gave up 3 bases; unmatched junction bases: 7. Germline V gives CDR1 MGHDK, CDR2 SYGVNS. Looking up the rest from reference TRBV25-1 and TRBJ1-3 gives the full variable domain: EADIYQTPRYLVIGTGKKITLECSQTMGHDKMYWYQQDPGMELHLIHYSYGVNSTEKGDLSSESTVSRIRTEHFPLTLESARPSHTSQYLCASSDIDRGGGNTIYFGEGSWLTVV.

V gene TRBV28 combines with J gene TRBJ2-2, with 7 bases fitting TRBD1. From germline, CDR1 is MDHEN and CDR2 SYDVKM. After removal of 3 bases from V and 2 bases from J, the junction contained 3 bases not matched to a gene. The length of the CDR3 is 15 residues. The CDR3 sequence: CASSFQGDNTGELFF. The CDR3 nucleotides read TGTGCCAGCAGTTTTCAGGGGGATAACACCGGGGAGCTGTTTTTT.

This clone was detected only a few times. Different DNA sequences within this sample yield the same CDR3. The rearrangement joins TRBV29-1 to TRBJ1-1; TRBD1 is a possible D gene (6 bases). V was shortened by 1 base and J by 4 bases, with 13 bases between the two germline ends. Germline values: CDR1 SQVTM, CDR2 ANQGSEA. The CDR3 contains 14 residues. For the CDR3, the DNA is TGCAGCGTTGAAGTTGCGGAACAGGGCACTGAAGCTTTCTTT. Translating gives CSVEVAEQGTEAFF.

The rearrangement joins TRBV9 to TRBJ2-3; D remains unclear. The CDR3 covers 13 residues. The V end lost 2 bases, the J end lost 4 bases, and 8 bases lay between the germline ends. CDR1 SGDLS and CDR2 YYNGEE come from the germline V gene. The CDR3 reads CASSVRLADTQYF. DNA for the CDR3: TGTGCCAGCAGCGTGAGACTGGCAGATACGCAGTATTTT.